This entry is about one TCR beta chain. What this receptor recognizes is not known. Base-call qualities are not available, and no considerably larger clone is one nucleotide away. Library preparation employed 5' RACE. The sample was run on an Illumina HiSeq 2500. The second PCR ran for roughly 6 to 11 cycles and used a J-beta primer mix along with a sample-barcoded 5' primer. A unique molecular identifier was introduced onto each TCR beta cDNA molecule by a template-switch 5' adaptor carrying 12 random nucleotides. At least 2.5 million CDR3-containing paired-end reads were obtained from each sample. All of the RNA was converted into first-strand cDNA using the Mint cDNA synthesis kit, with a TRBC-specific oligonucleotide serving as the primer. Following uracil-DNA glycosylase treatment, all cDNA underwent a first 18-cycle PCR with the universal primers M1SS and BC2_uni_R. Processing in the source paper ran as follows. For normalization, 1 million high-quality reads, each with a distinct molecular identifier, were randomly selected from each sample. Instead of being binned into consensus sequences, reads that shared molecular identifiers were thrown out. MiTCR, with a Q25 quality threshold and the strictest error-elimination algorithm, was used for CDR3 identification, clonotype clustering and error correction. A nonparametric unseen species model with Euler transformation was used to estimate lower-bound total TCR beta diversity. TCRdb redid the processing of the public reads, applying fastp at Q25 and MiXCR, and retained in-frame beta chains. Entries are consolidated by CDR3 protein sequence, retaining the most common genes and DNA. These V and J calls rely on TCRdb rather than the paper's analysis. Here the sample has about 1,000,000 distinct CDR3 sequences; 40% to 55% occur a single time. The ten largest clones represent about 20% of the sample.

This entry belongs to a study of blood T cells in healthy people across ages (dated by TCRdb to between 2014 and 2017). In terms of the full investigation: In model experiments, roughly one uniquely barcoded TCR beta cDNA molecule per two T cells was captured by template switching. Age-related changes in TCR beta repertoire diversity were measured in the study by deep sequencing normalized with unique cDNA molecular identifiers. For two donors (one aged 18 to 29 and one aged 80 or older), the study analyzed two additional independent replicas of 1 million unique cDNA reads from the same blood draw. To avoid experimental bias, donors of different ages were distributed randomly across sequencing lanes. The donors were divided into four age groups: young (average around 15 years), middle-aged (about 39), aged (about 56) and long-lived (82). General study outcomes and caveats: Observed TCR beta diversity correlated strongly with the percentage of naive T cells measured by flow cytometry. Donor CMV infection status was unknown, potentially confounding age-related changes in expanded clonotypes. As age increased, observed TCR beta diversity per million T cells dropped in a roughly linear way, and a significant reduction was already evident by age 40. Conclusive comparison of naive and antigen-experienced compartments was prevented by the profiling of bulk unsorted PBMCs. Estimates of total diversity based on one million sequenced T cells were considered lower bounds and underestimates. Compared with the aged group, the long-lived group had more naive CD4+ T cells, fewer expanded clones and increased TCR diversity, suggesting age selection.

Systemically healthy Caucasian individuals from Russia, some 36 in total and aged about 6 to 95 years, were included as donors. Around 10 milliliters of peripheral blood were drawn from each donor into EDTA-treated Vacutainer tubes. Ficoll-Paque density-gradient centrifugation was used to isolate PBMCs, with at least 6.5 million per sample. Total RNA was extracted from PBMCs with Trizol reagent, with at least 6 micrograms obtained per sample. Naive CD45RAhigh/CD27high T cell percentages were measured by flow cytometry on a PBMC aliquot from every donor. Via the germline V gene, CDR1 is KGHSH and CDR2 LQKENI. Taken from cysteine to phenylalanine, the CDR3 has 15 residues. Just CDR3 DNA is preserved here, 45 bases in frame from base 1. V ends up 1 base short and J 8 bases short, with an unmatched junction base count of 8.

The rearrangement combines TRBV18 with TRBJ2-1; TRBD2 matches 7 bases in the middle. This TCR was sampled from a woman in her sixties or seventies in good health. The sample consisted of blood. The CDR3 is CASSPRGGRGDEQFF. The nucleotide sequence reads TGTGCCAGCTCACCACGGGGCGGGAGAGGCGATGAGCAGTTCTTC.